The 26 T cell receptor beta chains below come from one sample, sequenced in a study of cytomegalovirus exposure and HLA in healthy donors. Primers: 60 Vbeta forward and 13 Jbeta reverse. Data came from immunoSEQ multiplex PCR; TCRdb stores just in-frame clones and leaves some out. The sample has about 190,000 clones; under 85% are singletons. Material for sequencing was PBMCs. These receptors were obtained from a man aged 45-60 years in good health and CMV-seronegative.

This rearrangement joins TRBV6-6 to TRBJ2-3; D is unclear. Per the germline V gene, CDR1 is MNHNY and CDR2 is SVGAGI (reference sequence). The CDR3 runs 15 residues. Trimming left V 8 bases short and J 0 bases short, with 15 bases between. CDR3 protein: CASAVIPYSTDTQYF. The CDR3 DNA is TGTGCCAGCGCGGTTATACCGTACAGCACAGATACGCAGTATTTT.

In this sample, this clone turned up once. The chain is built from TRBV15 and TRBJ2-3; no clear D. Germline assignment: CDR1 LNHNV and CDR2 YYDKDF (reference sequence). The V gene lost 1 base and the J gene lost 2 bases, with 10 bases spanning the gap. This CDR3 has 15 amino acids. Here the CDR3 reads CATSRGAPPTDTQYF. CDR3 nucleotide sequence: TGTGCCACCAGCAGAGGGGCCCCCCCCACAGATACGCAGTATTTT.

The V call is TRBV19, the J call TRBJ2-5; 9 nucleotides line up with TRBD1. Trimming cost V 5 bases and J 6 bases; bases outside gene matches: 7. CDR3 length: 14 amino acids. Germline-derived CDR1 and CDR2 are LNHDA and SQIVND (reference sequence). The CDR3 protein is CASSGTGGGQTQYF. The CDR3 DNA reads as TGTGCCAGTAGTGGAACAGGGGGCGGGCAGACCCAGTACTTC.

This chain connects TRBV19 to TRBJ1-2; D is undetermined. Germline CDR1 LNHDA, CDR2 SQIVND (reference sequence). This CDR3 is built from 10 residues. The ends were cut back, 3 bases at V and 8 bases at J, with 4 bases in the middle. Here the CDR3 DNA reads TGTGCCAGTAGTATTGGCGGCTACACCTTC. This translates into CASSIGGYTF.

The CDR3 bases are TGTGCCAGCAGCCAAGCGGACAGGGGACTAGCGGGCCTGGTCCGGTTCTTC. Translating it yields CASSQADRGLAGLVRFF. The V gene is TRBV4-2, the J gene TRBJ2-1; TRBD2 matches at 12 bases. This CDR3 region has 17 residues. From germline, CDR1 is LGHNA and CDR2 YNFKEQ. Unmatched junction bases numbered 16, after V lost 1 base and J lost 15 bases.

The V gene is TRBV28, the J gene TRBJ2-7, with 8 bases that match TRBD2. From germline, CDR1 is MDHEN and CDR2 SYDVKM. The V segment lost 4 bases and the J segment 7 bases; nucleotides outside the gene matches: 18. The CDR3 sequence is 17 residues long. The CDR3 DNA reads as TGTGCCAGCAGTTCCACCTCCACTAGCGGACTCGGGCTGGAGCAGTACTTC. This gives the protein CASSSTSTSGLGLEQYF.

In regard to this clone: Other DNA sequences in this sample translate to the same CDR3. In nucleotides, the CDR3 is TGTGCCAGTAGTACCCTGACAGGGTCGAACACTGAAGCTTTCTTT. Its translation: CASSTLTGSNTEAFF. This chain uses TRBV19 with TRBJ1-1; TRBD1 agrees at 7 bases. Looked up from germline, CDR1 is LNHDA and CDR2 is SQIVND (reference sequence). With V trimmed by 4 bases and J by 1 base, 6 bases remained unmatched. The CDR3 runs 15 residues.

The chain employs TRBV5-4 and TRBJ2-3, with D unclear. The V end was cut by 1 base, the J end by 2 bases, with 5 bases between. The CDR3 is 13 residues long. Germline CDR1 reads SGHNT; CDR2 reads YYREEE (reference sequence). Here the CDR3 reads CASSLTYTDTQYF. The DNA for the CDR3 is TGTGCCAGCAGCTTGACCTACACAGATACGCAGTATTTT.

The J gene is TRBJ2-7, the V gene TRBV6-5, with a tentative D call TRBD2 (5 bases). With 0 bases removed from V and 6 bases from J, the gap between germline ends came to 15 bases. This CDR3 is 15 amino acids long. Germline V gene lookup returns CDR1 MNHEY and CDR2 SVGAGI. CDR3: CASSYSAYGICEQYF. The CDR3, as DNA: TGTGCCAGCAGTTACTCCGCCTACGGGATCTGCGAGCAGTACTTC.

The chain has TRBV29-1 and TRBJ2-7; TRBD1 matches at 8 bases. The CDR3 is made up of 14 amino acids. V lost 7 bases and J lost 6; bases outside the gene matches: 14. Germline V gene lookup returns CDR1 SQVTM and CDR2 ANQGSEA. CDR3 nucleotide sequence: TGCAGCGCCGTCCCCGGACAGGGAGGAGTCGAGCAGTACTTC. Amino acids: CSAVPGQGGVEQYF.

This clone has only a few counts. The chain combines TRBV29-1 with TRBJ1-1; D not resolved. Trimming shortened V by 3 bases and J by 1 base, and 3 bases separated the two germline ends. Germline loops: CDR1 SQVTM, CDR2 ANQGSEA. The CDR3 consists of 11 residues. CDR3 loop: CSVDRNTEAFF. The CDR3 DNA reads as TGCAGCGTTGATCGGAACACTGAAGCTTTCTTT.

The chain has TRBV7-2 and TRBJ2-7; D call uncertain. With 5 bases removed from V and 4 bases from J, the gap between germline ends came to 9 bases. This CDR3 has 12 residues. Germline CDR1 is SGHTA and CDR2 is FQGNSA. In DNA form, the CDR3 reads TGTGCCAGCAGCGAACCCCGGTACGAGCAGTACTTC. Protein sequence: CASSEPRYEQYF.

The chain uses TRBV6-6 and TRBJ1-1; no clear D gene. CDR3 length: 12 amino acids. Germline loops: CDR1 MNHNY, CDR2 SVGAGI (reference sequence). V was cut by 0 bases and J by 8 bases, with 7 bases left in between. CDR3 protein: CASSYSETEAFF. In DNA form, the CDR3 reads TGTGCCAGCAGTTACTCTGAAACAGAAGCTTTCTTT.

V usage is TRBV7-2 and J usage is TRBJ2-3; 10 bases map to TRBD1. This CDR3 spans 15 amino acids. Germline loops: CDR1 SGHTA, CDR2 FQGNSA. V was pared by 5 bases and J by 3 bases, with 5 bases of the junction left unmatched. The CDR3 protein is CASSLDRGRTDTQYF. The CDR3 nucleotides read TGTGCCAGCAGCCTTGACAGGGGGCGTACAGATACGCAGTATTTT.

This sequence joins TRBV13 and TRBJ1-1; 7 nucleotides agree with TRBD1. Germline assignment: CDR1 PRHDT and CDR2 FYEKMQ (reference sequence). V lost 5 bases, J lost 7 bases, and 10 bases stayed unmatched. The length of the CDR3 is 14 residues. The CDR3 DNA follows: TGTGCCAGCAGCCCGAGCCGACAGGGACGTGAAGCTTTCTTT. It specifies CASSPSRQGREAFF.

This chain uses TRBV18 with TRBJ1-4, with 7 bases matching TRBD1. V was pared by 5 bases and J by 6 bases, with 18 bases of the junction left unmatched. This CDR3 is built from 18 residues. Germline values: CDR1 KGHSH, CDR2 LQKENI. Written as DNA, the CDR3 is TGTGCCAGCTCAGTTCGGACAGGACCGAGTGGTAAGGATGAAAAACTGTTTTTT. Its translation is CASSVRTGPSGKDEKLFF.

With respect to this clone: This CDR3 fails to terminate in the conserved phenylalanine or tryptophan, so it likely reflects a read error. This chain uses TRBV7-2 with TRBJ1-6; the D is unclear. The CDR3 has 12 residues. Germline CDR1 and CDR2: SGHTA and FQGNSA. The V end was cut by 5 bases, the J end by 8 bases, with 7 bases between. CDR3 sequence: CASSRSDSPLHL. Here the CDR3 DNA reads TGTGCCAGCAGCAGGAGCGATTCACCCCTCCACCTT.

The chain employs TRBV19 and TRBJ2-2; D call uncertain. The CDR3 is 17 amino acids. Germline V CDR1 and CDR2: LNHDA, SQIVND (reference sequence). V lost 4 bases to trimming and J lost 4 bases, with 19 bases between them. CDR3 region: CASSTSRMGRRTGELFF. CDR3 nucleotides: TGTGCCAGTAGTACCTCCCGGATGGGCCGGCGCACCGGGGAGCTGTTTTTT.

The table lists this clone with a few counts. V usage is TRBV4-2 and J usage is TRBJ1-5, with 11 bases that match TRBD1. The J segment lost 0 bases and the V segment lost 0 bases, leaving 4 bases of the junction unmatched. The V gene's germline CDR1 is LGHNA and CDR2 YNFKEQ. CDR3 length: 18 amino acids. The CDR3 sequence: CASSQELGQGDSNQPQHF. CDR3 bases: TGTGCCAGCAGCCAAGAGTTGGGACAGGGGGATAGCAATCAGCCCCAGCATTTT.

The CDR3 spells CASSTAGGPGTSTDTQYF. In DNA, the CDR3 is TGCGCCAGCAGCACCGCGGGAGGACCTGGTACTAGCACAGATACGCAGTATTTT. V is TRBV5-1 and J is TRBJ2-3; 8 bases fit TRBD2. Germline values: CDR1 SGHRS, CDR2 YFSETQ. The CDR3 runs 18 residues. V lost 4 bases, J lost 0 bases, and 13 bases stayed unmatched.

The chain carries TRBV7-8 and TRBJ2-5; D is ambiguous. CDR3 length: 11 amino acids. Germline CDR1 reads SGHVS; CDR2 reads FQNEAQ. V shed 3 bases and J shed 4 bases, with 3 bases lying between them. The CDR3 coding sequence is TGTGCCAGCAGCTTTAGAGAGACCCAGTACTTC. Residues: CASSFRETQYF.

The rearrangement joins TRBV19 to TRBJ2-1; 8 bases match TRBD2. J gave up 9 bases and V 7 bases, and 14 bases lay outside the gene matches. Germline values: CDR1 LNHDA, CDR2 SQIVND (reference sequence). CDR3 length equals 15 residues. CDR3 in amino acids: CASKSVIAGPSEQFF. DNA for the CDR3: TGTGCCAGTAAGTCGGTAATAGCGGGGCCAAGTGAGCAGTTCTTC.

This CDR3 reads CASSLDGTRERYEQYF. DNA of the CDR3: TGTGCCAGCAGCTTAGATGGGACAAGGGAGAGGTACGAGCAGTACTTC. The gene calls are TRBV11-2 and TRBJ2-7; the D gene is possibly TRBD1 (6 bases). Germline V CDR1 and CDR2: SGHAT, FQNNGV. The CDR3 runs 16 residues. V lost 0 bases, J lost 4 bases, and 16 bases lay in between. Looking up the rest from reference TRBV11-2 and TRBJ2-7 gives the full variable domain: EAGVAQSPRYKIIEKRQSVAFWCNPISGHATLYWYQQILGQGPKLLIQFQNNGVVDDSQLPKDRFSAERLKGVDSTLKIQPAKLEDSAVYLCASSLDGTRERYEQYFGPGTRLTVT.

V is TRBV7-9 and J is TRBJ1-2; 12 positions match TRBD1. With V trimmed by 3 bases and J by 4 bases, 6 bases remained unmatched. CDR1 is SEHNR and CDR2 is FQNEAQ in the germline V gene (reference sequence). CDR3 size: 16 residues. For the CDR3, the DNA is TGTGCCAGCAGCTTGGGGACAGGGGGCGGGTTCTATGGCTACACCTTC. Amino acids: CASSLGTGGGFYGYTF.

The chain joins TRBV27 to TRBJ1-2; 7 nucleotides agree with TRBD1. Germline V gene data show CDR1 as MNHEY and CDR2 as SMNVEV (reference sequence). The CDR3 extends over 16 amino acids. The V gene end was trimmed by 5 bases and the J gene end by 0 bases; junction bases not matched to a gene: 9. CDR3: CASSATGQKANYGYTF. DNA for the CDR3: TGTGCCAGCAGTGCCACGGGACAGAAAGCTAACTATGGCTACACCTTC.

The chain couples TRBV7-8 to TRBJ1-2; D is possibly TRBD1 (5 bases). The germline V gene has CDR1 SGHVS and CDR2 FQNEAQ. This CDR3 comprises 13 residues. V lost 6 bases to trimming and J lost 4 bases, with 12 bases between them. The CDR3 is CASSPGGGYGYTF. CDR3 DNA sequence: TGTGCCAGCAGTCCCGGCGGGGGCTATGGCTACACCTTC. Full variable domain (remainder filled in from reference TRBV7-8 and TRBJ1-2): GAGVSQSPRYKVAKRGQDVALRCDPISGHVSLFWYQQALGQGPEFLTYFQNEAQLDKSGLPSDRFFAERPEGSVSTLKIQRTQQEDSAVYLCASSPGGGYGYTFGSGTRLTVV.